Below are 22 T cell receptor beta chains sequenced from a single sample in a study of shared T cell receptors in the human thymus. Some clones are missing from TCRdb's copy, which holds only in-frame ones; the method was immunoSEQ multiplex PCR. The data contain 700,000 or so clones, roughly 85% of them singletons. The sample was also reused in another study, on human thymus T cells.

The sequenced sample consisted of thymocytes. These receptors were collected from a girl less than two years old with a congenital heart defect.

The chain joins TRBV10-3 to TRBJ2-1; 12 bases line up with TRBD2. The V gene's germline CDR1 is ENHRY and CDR2 SYGVKD. The CDR3 has 16 residues. J lost 6 bases, V lost 8 bases, and 11 bases had no gene match. The CDR3 DNA reads as TGTGCCATCGGGCCTAACTGGACTAGCGGGGCCAATGAGCAGTTCTTC. Its protein product is CAIGPNWTSGANEQFF.

This chain connects TRBV5-6 to TRBJ1-1; 7 bases line up with TRBD1. Germline CDR1 SGHDT, CDR2 YYEEEE. V was clipped by 2 bases and J by 1 base; unmatched bases: 5. The CDR3 is made up of 15 amino acids. The CDR3 loop is CASSLKGAQNTEAFF. The CDR3 coding sequence is TGTGCCAGCAGCTTAAAGGGGGCTCAGAACACTGAAGCTTTCTTT.

This chain links TRBV14 with TRBJ2-5; no reliable D call. This CDR3 comprises 12 residues. V was shortened by 2 bases and J by 3 bases, with 4 bases between the two germline ends. Germline lookup yields CDR1 SGHDN and CDR2 FVKESK. CDR3 nucleotides: TGTGCCAGCAGCCAACTCGAAGAGACCCAGTACTTC. It encodes CASSQLEETQYF.

This chain's CDR3 is CASSLGVAQLGTQYF. CDR3 DNA sequence: TGCGCCAGCAGCTTGGGGGTGGCACAGTTAGGGACCCAGTACTTC. This chain uses TRBV5-1 with TRBJ2-5; unclear D gene. The CDR3 has 15 residues. With 0 bases removed from V and 7 bases from J, the gap between germline ends came to 16 bases. The germline gives CDR1 SGHRS, CDR2 YFSETQ.

This chain links TRBV10-3 with TRBJ1-6; the D gene is possibly TRBD1 (5 bases). CDR1 and CDR2 from the germline V gene are ENHRY and SYGVKD. Trimming removed 4 bases from V and 5 bases from J, with 15 bases in between. This CDR3 is 16 amino acids long. The CDR3 sequence is CAISGHSGLHNSPLHF. In DNA, the CDR3 is TGTGCCATCAGTGGGCATTCGGGACTGCATAATTCACCCCTCCACTTT.

The chain is built from TRBV5-6 and TRBJ2-2; TRBD1 matches 9 bases. The CDR3 totals 16 residues. The germline V gene has CDR1 SGHDT and CDR2 YYEEEE. V shed 0 bases, J shed 4 bases, and the junction held 4 bases outside the gene matches. The CDR3 reads CASSLDRGRSTGELFF. In nucleotides, the CDR3 is TGTGCCAGCAGCTTGGACAGGGGGCGGAGCACCGGGGAGCTGTTTTTT.

This chain connects TRBV27 to TRBJ1-2; D is uncertain. Germline V gives CDR1 MNHEY, CDR2 SMNVEV (reference sequence). V shed 8 bases and J shed 8 bases, with 18 bases lying between them. The CDR3 is 13 amino acids. The CDR3 reads CASRRMRSGGYTF. CDR3 sequence (DNA): TGTGCCAGCCGGCGGATGAGGTCTGGGGGCTACACCTTC.

In the case of this clone: This CDR3 is also generated by other DNA sequences in the sample. The chain combines TRBV27 with TRBJ1-2; D perhaps matches TRBD1 (5 bases). Germline CDR1 and CDR2: MNHEY and SMNVEV (reference sequence). V was clipped by 0 bases and J by 4 bases, with 9 bases between them. This CDR3 comprises 14 residues. The CDR3 protein is CASSLSQGGYGYTF. CDR3 coding DNA: TGTGCCAGCAGTTTATCCCAGGGCGGCTATGGCTACACCTTC.

The rearrangement links TRBV19 to TRBJ1-1, with 7 positions matching TRBD1. This CDR3 contains 12 residues. The germline V gene has CDR1 LNHDA and CDR2 SQIVND (reference sequence). Losses at the gene ends were 10 bases for V and 4 bases for J; bases not matched to a gene: 6. The CDR3 loop is CATINRGTEAFF. CDR3 bases: TGTGCCACCATAAACAGGGGCACTGAAGCTTTCTTT.

The J gene is TRBJ2-7, the V gene TRBV5-6, with TRBD1 matching 7 bases. This CDR3 region has 16 residues. Germline lookup yields CDR1 SGHDT and CDR2 YYEEEE. V was pared by 0 bases and J by 7 bases, with 13 bases of the junction left unmatched. CDR3 coding DNA: TGTGCCAGCAGCTTGGGTTCGACAGGGTGGTTGAGGGAGCAGTACTTC. Translation gives CASSLGSTGWLREQYF.

DNA of the CDR3: TGCGCCAGCAGCCAAGCGGTACAGGGTGAGGACTATGGCTACACCTTC. It codes for CASSQAVQGEDYGYTF. The chain carries TRBV4-1 and TRBJ1-2, with D maybe TRBD1 (6 bases). Germline CDR1 MGHRA, CDR2 YSYEKL. V shed 1 base and J shed 3 bases, with 15 bases lying between them. This CDR3 region has 16 residues.

This clone was seen once. V is TRBV7-6 and J is TRBJ2-5, with D possibly matching TRBD1 (6 bases). Trimming removed 5 bases from V and 3 bases from J, with 16 bases in between. Germline assignment: CDR1 SGHVS and CDR2 FNYEAQ. There are 15 residues in the CDR3. DNA of the CDR3: TGTGCCAGCAGCCCGCCCCCGACAGGAGAAGAGACCCAGTACTTC. This encodes CASSPPPTGEETQYF.

Only one count was recorded for this clone. The J gene is TRBJ2-7, the V gene TRBV25-1, with TRBD1 matching 9 bases. Germline CDR1 and CDR2: MGHDK and SYGVNS. The CDR3 is 15 residues long. V was pared by 7 bases and J by 6 bases, with 13 bases of the junction left unmatched. The CDR3 DNA reads as TGTGCCAGCAAGCCACCTCCGGGACAGGGAAGCGAGCAGTACTTC. Amino acid sequence: CASKPPPGQGSEQYF.

This clone was counted once. The chain recombines TRBV6-6 with TRBJ1-1; 7 nucleotides line up with TRBD1. Germline CDR1 and CDR2: MNHNY and SVGAGI (reference sequence). Germline trimming cut 5 bases from V and 0 bases from J; bases unmatched to any gene: 6. This CDR3 has 15 amino acids. The CDR3 sequence: CASSPGQFLNTEAFF. The CDR3 bases are TGTGCCAGCAGTCCGGGACAGTTCCTGAACACTGAAGCTTTCTTT.

This chain links TRBV4-3 with TRBJ2-1, with 9 bases that match TRBD2. With 4 bases clipped from V and 5 bases from J, the junction kept 3 bases outside the gene matches. This CDR3 comprises 14 residues. The germline gives CDR1 LGHNA, CDR2 YSLEER. For the CDR3, the DNA is TGCGCCAGCAGCCGGGTAGCGGGGGACAATGAGCAGTTCTTC. Amino acid sequence: CASSRVAGDNEQFF.

This clone has a handful of counts. The CDR3 region is CAARGTADLYGYTF. In DNA, the CDR3 is TGTGCCGCTCGAGGGACAGCCGACCTCTATGGCTACACCTTC. The chain joins TRBV28 to TRBJ1-2, with 7 bases identical to TRBD1. The CDR3 contains 14 residues. After removal of 11 bases from V and 4 bases from J, the junction contained 13 bases not matched to a gene. The germline CDR1 and CDR2 sequences are MDHEN and SYDVKM.

The chain uses TRBV30 and TRBJ1-2; D gene uncertain. The V end was cut by 0 bases, the J end by 7 bases, with 21 bases between. Looked up from germline, CDR1 is GTSNPN and CDR2 is SVGIG (reference sequence). This CDR3 region has 16 residues. CDR3 sequence: CAWSVHPQNRPSGYTF. The CDR3, as DNA: TGTGCCTGGAGTGTACATCCGCAGAATAGGCCTAGTGGCTACACCTTC.

The chain has TRBV19 and TRBJ1-2, with D possibly TRBD1 on 6 matching bases. CDR1 and CDR2 (germline): LNHDA, SQIVND (reference sequence). V dropped 4 bases and J dropped 3 bases, with 15 bases sitting between them. The CDR3 contains 15 residues. CDR3 sequence reads: CASSSFGGHHYGYTF. DNA of the CDR3: TGTGCCAGTAGTAGTTTTGGGGGACACCACTATGGCTACACCTTC.

This clone was seen a single time. The junction differs from germline at one of its ends, possibly a read error. The J gene is TRBJ2-7, the V gene TRBV19, with D unclear. From germline, CDR1 is LNHDA and CDR2 SQIVND (reference sequence). The length of the CDR3 is 13 residues. This chain's CDR3 is CASSLEPTYEQYF. The CDR3 coding sequence is TGTGCCAGTAGTCTAGAGCCTACCTACGAGCAGTACTTC.

This chain connects TRBV12-5 to TRBJ2-4, with 7 bases matching TRBD1. After removal of 7 bases from V and 4 bases from J, the junction contained 16 bases not matched to a gene. Germline CDR1 reads LGHNT; CDR2 reads FRNRAP. The CDR3 runs to 17 residues. As DNA, the CDR3 is TGTGCTAGTGTCCAAACACCTCGGTGGGGACAGAAAAACATTCAGTACTTC. It codes for CASVQTPRWGQKNIQYF. The whole variable domain, remainder taken from reference TRBV12-5 and TRBJ2-4, is DARVTQTPRHKVTEMGQEVTMRCQPILGHNTVFWYRQTMMQGLELLAYFRNRAPLDDSGMPKDRFSAEMPDATLATLKIQPSEPRDSAVYFCASVQTPRWGQKNIQYFGAGTRLSVL.

The chain links TRBV7-9 to TRBJ2-7; D perhaps matches TRBD2 (5 bases). V lost 2 bases, J lost 6 bases, and 8 bases lay in between. Germline loops: CDR1 SEHNR, CDR2 FQNEAQ (reference sequence). The CDR3 runs to 12 residues. CDR3 region: CASSLYGVEQYF. The CDR3 bases are TGTGCCAGCAGCTTATACGGGGTCGAGCAGTACTTC.

In DNA, the CDR3 is TGTGCCAGCAGTTACACGGGGGACTACCCGGGGGACGAGCAGTACTTC. Translation gives CASSYTGDYPGDEQYF. V is TRBV6-5 and J is TRBJ2-7; 7 bases agree with TRBD2. CDR1 and CDR2 from the germline V gene are MNHEY and SVGAGI. This CDR3 region has 16 residues. With V trimmed by 2 bases and J by 5 bases, 12 bases remained unmatched.